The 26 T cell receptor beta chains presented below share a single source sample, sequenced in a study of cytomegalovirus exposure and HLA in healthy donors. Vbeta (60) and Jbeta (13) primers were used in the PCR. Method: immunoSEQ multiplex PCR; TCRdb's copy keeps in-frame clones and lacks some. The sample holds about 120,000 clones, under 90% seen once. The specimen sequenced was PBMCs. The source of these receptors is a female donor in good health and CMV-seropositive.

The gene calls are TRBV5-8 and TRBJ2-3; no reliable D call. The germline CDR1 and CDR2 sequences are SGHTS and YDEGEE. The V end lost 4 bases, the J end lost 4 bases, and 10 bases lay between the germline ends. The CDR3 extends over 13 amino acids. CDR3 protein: CASSTLAPDTQYF. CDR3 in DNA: TGTGCCAGCAGCACCTTGGCCCCAGATACGCAGTATTTT.

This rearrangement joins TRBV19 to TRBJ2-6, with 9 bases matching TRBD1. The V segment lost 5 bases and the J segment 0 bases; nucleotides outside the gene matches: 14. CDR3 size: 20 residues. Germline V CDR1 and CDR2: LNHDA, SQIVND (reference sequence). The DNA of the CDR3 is TGTGCCAGTAGTCCTACAGGGGGCCTACTACTGCTCTCTGGGGCCAACGTCCTGACTTTC. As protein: CASSPTGGLLLLSGANVLTF.

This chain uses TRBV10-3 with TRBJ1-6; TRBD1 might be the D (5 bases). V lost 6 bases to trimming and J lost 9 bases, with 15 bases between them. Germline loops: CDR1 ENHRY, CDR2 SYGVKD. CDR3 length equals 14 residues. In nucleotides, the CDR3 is TGTGCCATCAGCCGAGACAGCGATTTTTCACCCCTCCACTTT. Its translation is CAISRDSDFSPLHF.

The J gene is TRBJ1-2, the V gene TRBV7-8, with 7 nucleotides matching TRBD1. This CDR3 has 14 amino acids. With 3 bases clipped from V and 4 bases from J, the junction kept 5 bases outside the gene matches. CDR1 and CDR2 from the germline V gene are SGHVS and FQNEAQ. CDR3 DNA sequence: TGTGCCAGCAGCTTTTCCAGGGGGAGCTATGGCTACACCTTC. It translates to CASSFSRGSYGYTF.

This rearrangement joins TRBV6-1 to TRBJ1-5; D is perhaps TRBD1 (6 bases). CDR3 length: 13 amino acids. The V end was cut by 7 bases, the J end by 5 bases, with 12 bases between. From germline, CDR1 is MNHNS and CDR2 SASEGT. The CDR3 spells CASTRGDDQPQHF. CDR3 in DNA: TGTGCCAGCACCAGGGGAGATGATCAGCCCCAGCATTTT.

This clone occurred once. CDR3 protein: CASNLLAGESTDTQYF. CDR3 nucleotide sequence: TGCGCCAGCAATCTCCTAGCGGGGGAGAGCACAGATACGCAGTATTTT. The chain joins TRBV10-2 to TRBJ2-3; 10 positions agree with TRBD2. The J segment lost 0 bases and the V segment lost 7 bases, leaving 7 bases of the junction unmatched. Germline assignment: CDR1 WSHSY and CDR2 SAAADI. This CDR3 region has 16 residues.

The CDR3 is CASSFGQGRGGYTF. The CDR3 DNA reads as TGTGCCAGCAGCTTCGGACAGGGTAGGGGTGGCTACACCTTC. This sequence joins TRBV5-6 and TRBJ1-2; TRBD1 matches 8 bases. V lost 2 bases, J lost 7 bases, and 7 bases stayed unmatched. Germline CDR1 SGHDT, CDR2 YYEEEE. The CDR3 is made up of 14 amino acids. Drawing the rest from reference TRBV5-6 and TRBJ1-2, the complete variable domain is DAGVTQSPTHLIKTRGQQVTLRCSPKSGHDTVSWYQQALGQGPQFIFQYYEEEERQRGNFPDRFSGHQFPNYSSELNVNALLLGDSALYLCASSFGQGRGGYTFGSGTRLTVV.

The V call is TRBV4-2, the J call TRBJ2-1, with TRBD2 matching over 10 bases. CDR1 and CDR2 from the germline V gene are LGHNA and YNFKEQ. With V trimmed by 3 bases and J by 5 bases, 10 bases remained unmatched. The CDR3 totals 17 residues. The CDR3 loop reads CASSQALAGGRDNEQFF. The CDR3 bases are TGTGCCAGCAGCCAGGCTTTAGCGGGGGGCAGGGACAATGAGCAGTTCTTC.

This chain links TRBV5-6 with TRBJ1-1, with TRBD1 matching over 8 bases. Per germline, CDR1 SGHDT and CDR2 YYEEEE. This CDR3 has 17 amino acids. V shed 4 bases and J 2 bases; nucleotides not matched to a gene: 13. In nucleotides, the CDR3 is TGTGCCAGCAGCAGTTTTAAGTGGGACAGGCGAAACACTGAAGCTTTCTTT. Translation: CASSSFKWDRRNTEAFF.

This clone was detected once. The CDR3 is CASSIMGHHTDTQYF. The CDR3 DNA reads as TGTGCCAGCAGCATAATGGGACACCACACAGATACGCAGTATTTT. The chain combines TRBV7-2 with TRBJ2-3; possibly TRBD1 for D (6 bases). The CDR3 is 15 amino acids. The germline V gene encodes CDR1 SGHTA and CDR2 FQGNSA. V shed 5 bases and J shed 2 bases, with 14 bases lying between them.

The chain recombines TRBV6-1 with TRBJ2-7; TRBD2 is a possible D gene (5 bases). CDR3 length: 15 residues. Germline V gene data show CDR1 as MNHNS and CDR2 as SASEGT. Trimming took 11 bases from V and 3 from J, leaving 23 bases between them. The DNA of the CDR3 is TGTGCCTCAACCCCGGCGCCCGCTGCGGGCTACGAGCAGTACTTC. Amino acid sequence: CASTPAPAAGYEQYF.

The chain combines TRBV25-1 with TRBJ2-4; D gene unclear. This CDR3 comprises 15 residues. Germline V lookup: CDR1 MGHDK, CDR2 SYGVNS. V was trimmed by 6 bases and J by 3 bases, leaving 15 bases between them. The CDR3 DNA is TGTGCCAGCAGCACGGTCGGTGAAGTCAAAAACATTCAGTACTTC. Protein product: CASSTVGEVKNIQYF.

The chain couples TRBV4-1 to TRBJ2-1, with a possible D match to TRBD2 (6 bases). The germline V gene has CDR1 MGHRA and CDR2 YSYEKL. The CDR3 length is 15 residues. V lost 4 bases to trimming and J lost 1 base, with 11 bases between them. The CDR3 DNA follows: TGCGCCAGCAGCCCTCTAGCGCTTTCCTACAATGAGCAGTTCTTC. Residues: CASSPLALSYNEQFF.

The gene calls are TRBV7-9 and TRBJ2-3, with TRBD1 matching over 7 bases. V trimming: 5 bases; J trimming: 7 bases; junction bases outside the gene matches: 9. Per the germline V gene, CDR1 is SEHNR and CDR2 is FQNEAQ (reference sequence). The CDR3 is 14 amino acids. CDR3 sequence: CASSHDRVIHTQYF. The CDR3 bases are TGTGCCAGCAGCCACGACAGGGTAATTCATACGCAGTATTTT.

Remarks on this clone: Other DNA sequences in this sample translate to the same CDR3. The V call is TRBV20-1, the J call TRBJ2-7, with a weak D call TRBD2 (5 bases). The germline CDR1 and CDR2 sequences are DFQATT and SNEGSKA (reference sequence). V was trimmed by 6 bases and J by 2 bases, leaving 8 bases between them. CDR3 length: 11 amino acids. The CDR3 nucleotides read TGCAGTGCCCGGACTGCCTACGAGCAGTACTTC. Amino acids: CSARTAYEQYF.

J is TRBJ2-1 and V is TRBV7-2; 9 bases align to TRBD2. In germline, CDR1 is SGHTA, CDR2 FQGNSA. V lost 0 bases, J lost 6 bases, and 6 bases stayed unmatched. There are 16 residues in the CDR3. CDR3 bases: TGTGCCAGCAGCTTAGCGGGCGGGGGGGCTGCCAATGAGCAGTTCTTC. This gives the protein CASSLAGGGAANEQFF.

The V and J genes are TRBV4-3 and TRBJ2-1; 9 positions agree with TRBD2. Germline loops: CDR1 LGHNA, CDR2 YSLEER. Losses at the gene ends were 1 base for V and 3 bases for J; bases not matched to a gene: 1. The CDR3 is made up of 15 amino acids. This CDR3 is CASSQGGGDYNEQFF. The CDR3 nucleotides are TGCGCCAGCAGCCAAGGCGGGGGGGACTACAATGAGCAGTTCTTC.

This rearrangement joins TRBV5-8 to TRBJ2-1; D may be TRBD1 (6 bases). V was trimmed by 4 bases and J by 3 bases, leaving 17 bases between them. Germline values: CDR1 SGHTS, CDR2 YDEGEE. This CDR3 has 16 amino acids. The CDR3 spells CASSTEQGFFYNEQFF. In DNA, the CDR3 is TGTGCCAGCAGCACAGAACAGGGTTTTTTCTACAATGAGCAGTTCTTC.

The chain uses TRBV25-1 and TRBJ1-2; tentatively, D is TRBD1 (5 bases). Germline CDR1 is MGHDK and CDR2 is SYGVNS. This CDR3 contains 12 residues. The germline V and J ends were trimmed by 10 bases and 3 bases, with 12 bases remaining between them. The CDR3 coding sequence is TGTGCCACCATGCAGGGTGACTATGGCTACACCTTC. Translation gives CATMQGDYGYTF.

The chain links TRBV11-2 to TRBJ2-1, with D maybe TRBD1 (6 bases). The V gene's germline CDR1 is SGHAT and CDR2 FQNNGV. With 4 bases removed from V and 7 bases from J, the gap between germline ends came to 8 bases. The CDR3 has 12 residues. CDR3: CASSSQGNEQFF. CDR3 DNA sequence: TGTGCCAGCAGCTCCCAGGGGAATGAGCAGTTCTTC. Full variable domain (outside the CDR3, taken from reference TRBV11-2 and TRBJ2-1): EAGVAQSPRYKIIEKRQSVAFWCNPISGHATLYWYQQILGQGPKLLIQFQNNGVVDDSQLPKDRFSAERLKGVDSTLKIQPAKLEDSAVYLCASSSQGNEQFFGPGTRLTVL.

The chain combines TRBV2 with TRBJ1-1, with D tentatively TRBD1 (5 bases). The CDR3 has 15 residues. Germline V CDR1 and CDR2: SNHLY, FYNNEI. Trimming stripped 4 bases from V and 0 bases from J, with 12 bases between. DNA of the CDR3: TGTGCCAGCAGTGCAGGGACGGGGGTGAACACTGAAGCTTTCTTT. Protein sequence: CASSAGTGVNTEAFF.

CDR3 in amino acids: CASSVEPDRADGELFF. In DNA, the CDR3 is TGTGCCAGCAGCGTAGAACCAGACAGGGCGGACGGGGAGCTGTTTTTT. The chain employs TRBV9 and TRBJ2-2, with 7 bases identical to TRBD1. Germline trimming cut 0 bases from V and 7 bases from J; bases unmatched to any gene: 9. There are 16 residues in the CDR3. Germline CDR1 SGDLS, CDR2 YYNGEE.

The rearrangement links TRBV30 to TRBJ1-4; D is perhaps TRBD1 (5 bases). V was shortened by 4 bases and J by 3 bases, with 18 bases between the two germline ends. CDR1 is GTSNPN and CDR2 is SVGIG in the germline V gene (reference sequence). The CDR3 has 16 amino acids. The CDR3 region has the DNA TGTGCCTGGAACAGAAAAGAGGCAGGGCCTAATGAAAAACTGTTTTTT. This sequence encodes CAWNRKEAGPNEKLFF.

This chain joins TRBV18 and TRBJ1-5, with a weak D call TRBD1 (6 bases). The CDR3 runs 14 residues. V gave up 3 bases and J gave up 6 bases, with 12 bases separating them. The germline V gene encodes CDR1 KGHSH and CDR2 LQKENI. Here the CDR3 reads CASSPGQNLQPQHF. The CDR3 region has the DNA TGTGCCAGCTCACCGGGACAAAATCTTCAGCCCCAGCATTTT.

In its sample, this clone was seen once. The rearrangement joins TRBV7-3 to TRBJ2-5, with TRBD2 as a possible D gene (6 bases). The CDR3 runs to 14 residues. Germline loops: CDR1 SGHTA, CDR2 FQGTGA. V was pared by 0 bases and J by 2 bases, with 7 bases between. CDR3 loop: CASSLTSGQETQYF. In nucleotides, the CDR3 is TGTGCCAGCAGCTTAACTAGCGGACAAGAGACCCAGTACTTC.

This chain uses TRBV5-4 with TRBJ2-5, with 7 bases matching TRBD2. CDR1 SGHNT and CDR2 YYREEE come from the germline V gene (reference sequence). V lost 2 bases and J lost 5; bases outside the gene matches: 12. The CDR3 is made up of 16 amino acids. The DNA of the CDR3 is TGTGCCAGCAGCTTTCCGCCGGGCGGGAGAGGGGAGACCCAGTACTTC. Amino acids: CASSFPPGGRGETQYF.